This TCR beta chain was captured in a study of T-cell memory formation after mild COVID-19. Study at large: Clusters were largely donor specific. The study, taken as a whole, reports: Some clones that responded turned up in pre-infection memory, which suggests that cross-reactive memory joined in. Confirmation was lacking for SARS-CoV-2 specificity of second-wave clones that peaked on day 37.

In the case of this clonotype: Its cognate antigen is unknown.

Libraries for TCRalpha and TCRbeta carried sample barcodes and unique molecular identifiers via 5'RACE. TCRdb redid the calling of the 5' RACE reads with MiXCR, one entry per CDR3 protein. The repertoire consists of a few hundred thousand distinct CDR3 sequences, with around 25% occurring once and the leading ten covering around 12%. V was shortened by 1 base and J by 4 bases, with 4 bases between the two germline ends. CDR1 and CDR2 (germline): KGHDR, SFDVKD. The CDR3 is 12 residues long. The clonotype comes from an adult woman who had mild COVID-19 (a few samples of this study predate the infection). Cell type and time point are not known. The material sequenced was PBMCs or a T cell subset sorted from them (not recorded which). This chain uses TRBV24-1 with TRBJ2-7; the D is unclear. Written as DNA, the CDR3 is TGTGCCACCAGTGATTTTCAATACGAGCAGTACTTC. Protein: CATSDFQYEQYF.